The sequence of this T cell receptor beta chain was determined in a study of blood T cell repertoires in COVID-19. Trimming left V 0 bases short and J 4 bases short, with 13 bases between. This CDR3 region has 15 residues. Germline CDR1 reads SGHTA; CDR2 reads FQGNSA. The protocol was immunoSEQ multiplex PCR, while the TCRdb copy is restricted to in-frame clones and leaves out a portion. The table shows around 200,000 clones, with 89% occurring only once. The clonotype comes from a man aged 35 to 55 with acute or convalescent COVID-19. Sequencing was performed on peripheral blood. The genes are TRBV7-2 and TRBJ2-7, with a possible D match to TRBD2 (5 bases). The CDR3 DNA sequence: TGTGCCAGCAGCTTAGCTCAAGGAGGAAGTTACGAGCAGTACTTC. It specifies CASSLAQGGSYEQYF.